This T cell receptor beta chain was found in a study of T-cell memory formation after mild COVID-19 (dated by TCRdb to the early 2020s). About the study as a whole: Most TCR sequence clusters were specific to one of the two donors. T-cell clones expanding and contracting after mild COVID-19 in two donors were tracked by longitudinal TCRalpha and TCRbeta repertoire sequencing. Two young, previously healthy adult volunteers made up the cohort, one male and one female. Overall study results and their limits: Balanced CD4/CD8 phenotypes were observed for clones contracting from day 15 to 85, whereas a bias towards CD4+ was observed for a second wave of clones expanding from day 15 to 37. Contracting CD4+ clones appeared mostly in the CM and EM memory subsets, whereas CD8+ clones were enriched in EMRA. The detection of some responding clones in pre-infection memory suggests that pre-existing cross-reactive memory T cells joined the SARS-CoV-2 response. SARS-CoV-2 specificity was not confirmed for the second-wave clones peaking on day 37. The study included only a couple of mild cases, and larger cohorts that include severe cases with pre-infection samples were judged to be necessary.

Ficoll-Paque density gradient centrifugation was used to isolate PBMCs. The sample was run on an Illumina NovaSeq 6000. TCRalpha and TCRbeta cDNA libraries were constructed by 5'RACE with constant-segment primers, with sample barcodes and unique molecular identifiers being introduced. Trizol reagent was used to extract RNA from every sample. Amplification of the libraries took two PCR steps, and the second step added a second sample barcode plus Illumina TruSeq adapters. Sequencing of libraries was performed on an Illumina NovaSeq with 2 x 150 bp paired-end reads. The paper's data handling went like this. Demultiplexing of reads and collapsing into UMI-guided consensus sequences were performed with migec v1.2.7. With mixcr v2.1.11, UMI consensuses were aligned to TRA and TRB V and J templates and assembled into clonotypes. A clonotype was counted as expanded or contracted only when both edgeR and NoisET called the clonotype significant, with the noise models trained on biological replicates. For edgeR calls, a false discovery rate-adjusted p below 0.01 and a log2 fold-change threshold of 1 were applied. PCA with hierarchical clustering of max-normalized trajectories of the 1000 most abundant clonotypes was used as exploratory dynamics analysis. Separately sequenced CD4+ and CD8+ repertoires were used to assign a CD4 or CD8 phenotype to each responding clone. The public reads were quality trimmed at Q25 with fastp and then assembled into clones with MiXCR by TCRdb, keeping productive beta chains. Each CDR3 protein gets just one entry, which takes the most common genes and DNA from the rows behind it. TCRdb assigned the V and J calls; the authors' analysis was not used. This sample comprises about 560,000 distinct CDR3 sequences, more than 15% of them detected only once. The ten largest clones represent around 12% of the sample.

This clonotype came up a few times. This clone's antigen is unknown. Base-call qualities are not available, and no considerably larger clone is one nucleotide away. The germline V gene specifies SGHVS as CDR1 and FQNEAQ as CDR2. Including cysteine and phenylalanine, the CDR3 has 15 amino acids. CDR3 DNA only is kept here, 45 bases in frame from base 1. Trimming takes 0 bases from V and 0 bases from J, and the germline ends sit 9 bases apart. This receptor was taken from an adult woman who had mild COVID-19 (a few samples of this study predate the infection). The sample titles of this study are shuffled in the database, so cell type and time point are left out; the donor was told from shared clones. Sequenced: PBMCs or a T cell subset sorted from them (not recorded which). The receptor chain draws on TRBV7-8 and TRBJ2-7; a confident D gene designation cannot be given. The CDR3 reads as follows: CASSLALIPSYEQYF. The sequenced DNA: TGTGCCAGCAGCTTAGCGCTAATCCCCTCCTACGAGCAGTACTTC.